The rows below give T cell receptor beta chains drawn from one sample of a study of shared clonotypes between healthy human individuals. Assay: immunoSEQ multiplex PCR; the TCRdb copy retains only in-frame clones and omits some. Of approximately 1,500,000 clones in the sample, 95% to 99% were seen once. The material sequenced was naive CD4+ T cells sorted from blood. The receptors originated from a man younger than 45 in good health. Both conserved end residues are part of each CDR3. Clone size appears in some rows only: once, few, many, or a class for an expanded clone.

V gene,clone size,J gene,CDR3 protein
TRBV7-6,.,TRBJ1-3,CASSPGPRSSGNTIYF
TRBV7-7,.,TRBJ2-1,CASSLASTSGGSYNEQFF
TRBV10-1,once,TRBJ2-7,CASSDRVPPRGEQYF
TRBV7-9,.,TRBJ2-4,CASSSTGIAKNIQYF
TRBV9,.,TRBJ2-2,CASSVLAGGLTNGELFF
TRBV5-1,once,TRBJ1-1,CASSLDRLNTEAFF
TRBV7-2,.,TRBJ1-2,CASSPGQAYGYTF
TRBV19,.,TRBJ2-3,CASSKLAVSTDTQYF
TRBV18,.,TRBJ1-1,CASSPGSRGNTEAFF
TRBV7-9,.,TRBJ1-2,CASSFGQDYGYTF
TRBV18,.,TRBJ2-7,CASSRASEGSYEQYF
TRBV2,.,TRBJ2-1,CASSLGRLNNEQFF
TRBV19,.,TRBJ2-3,CASSLEQGIGDTQYF
TRBV6-1,.,TRBJ1-2,CASSDTVGGYTF
TRBV11-2,.,TRBJ2-2,CASSLISSGELFF